Listed here are 19 T cell receptor beta chains from one sample, sequenced in a study of cytomegalovirus exposure and HLA in healthy donors. This PCR relied on a set of 60 Vbeta primers and 13 Jbeta primers. Data came from immunoSEQ multiplex PCR; TCRdb stores just in-frame clones and leaves some out. The sample has 100,000 to 140,000 clones, around two thirds seen once; the top ten hold roughly 15%. The sample comprised PBMCs. All receptors derive from a woman aged 40-49 years in good health and CMV-seropositive.

V gene TRBV4-1 combines with J gene TRBJ1-6; maybe TRBD1 (6 bases). Germline CDR1 and CDR2: MGHRA and YSYEKL. V shed 1 base and J shed 10 bases, with 14 bases lying between them. The CDR3 runs 15 residues. The CDR3 nucleotides read TGCGCCAGCAGCCAAGGCCAGGGGAGTTACTCACCCCTCCACTTT. It is translated as CASSQGQGSYSPLHF.

CDR3 sequence: CASSAQYGYTF. The CDR3 DNA reads as TGTGCCAGCAGTGCGCAGTATGGCTACACCTTC. The V gene is TRBV2, the J gene TRBJ1-2; no firm D call. Germline V CDR1 and CDR2: SNHLY, FYNNEI. The CDR3 contains 11 residues. The V gene lost 4 bases and the J gene lost 5 bases, with 5 bases spanning the gap.

The chain uses TRBV14 and TRBJ1-3; no firm D call. This CDR3 region has 17 residues. Deletions cut 1 base from V and 0 bases from J, with 13 bases between. Germline V gene lookup returns CDR1 SGHDN and CDR2 FVKESK. Written as DNA, the CDR3 is TGTGCCAGCAGCCAAGGTCCTAGGAGAGGCTCTGGAAACACCATATATTTT. This translates into CASSQGPRRGSGNTIYF.

V is TRBV9 and J is TRBJ1-2; tentative D call: TRBD1 (5 bases). V lost 5 bases and J 5 bases, leaving 13 bases between the germline ends. The CDR3 is made up of 13 amino acids. CDR1 is SGDLS and CDR2 is YYNGEE in the germline V gene. As DNA, the CDR3 is TGTGCCAGCAGTCGAGGAGGGGAGTATGGCTACACCTTC. This encodes CASSRGGEYGYTF. The full variable domain, in which reference TRBV9 and TRBJ1-2 provide the parts outside the CDR3, is DSGVTQTPKHLITATGQRVTLRCSPRSGDLSVYWYQQSLDQGLQFLIQYYNGEERAKGNILERFSAQQFPDLHSELNLSSLELGDSALYFCASSRGGEYGYTFGSGTRLTVV.

Only a few counts were recorded for this clone. The rearrangement links TRBV5-5 to TRBJ1-2, with TRBD1 identical over 9 bases. Per the germline V gene, CDR1 is SGHKS and CDR2 is YYEKEE (reference sequence). The CDR3 is 13 amino acids. J lost 8 bases, V lost 4 bases, and 6 bases had no gene match. In DNA, the CDR3 is TGTGCCAGCAGCCTACAGGGGGCAGGGGGCTACACCTTC. It specifies CASSLQGAGGYTF.

The rearrangement links TRBV7-6 to TRBJ1-4; 9 bases match TRBD1. Trimming at V came to 1 base and at J to 6 bases, leaving 6 bases not matched to a gene. The V gene's germline CDR1 is SGHVS and CDR2 FNYEAQ. This CDR3 is 16 amino acids long. The CDR3, as DNA: TGTGCCAGCAGCTTAGTGTCGGGACAGGGAGATGAAAAACTGTTTTTT. Residues: CASSLVSGQGDEKLFF. Full variable domain (outside the CDR3, taken from reference TRBV7-6 and TRBJ1-4): GAGVSQSPRYKVTKRGQDVALRCDPISGHVSLYWYRQALGQGPEFLTYFNYEAQQDKSGLPNDRFSAERPEGSISTLTIQRTEQRDSAMYRCASSLVSGQGDEKLFFGSGTQLSVL.

This clone was observed a single time. V is TRBV30 and J is TRBJ1-1; D call uncertain. The CDR3 covers 13 residues. Trimming stripped 2 bases from V and 4 bases from J, with 11 bases between. The V gene's germline CDR1 is GTSNPN and CDR2 SVGIG (reference sequence). The CDR3 sequence is CAWSRTTGTEAFF. DNA of the CDR3: TGTGCCTGGAGTAGGACTACGGGCACTGAAGCTTTCTTT.

The V gene is TRBV7-9, the J gene TRBJ1-1; the match to TRBD1 covers 8 bases. Trimming removed 5 bases from V and 3 bases from J; junction bases left unmatched: 2. Germline assignment: CDR1 SEHNR and CDR2 FQNEAQ (reference sequence). This CDR3 has 13 residues. The CDR3 loop is CASSPTGDTEAFF. For the CDR3, the DNA is TGTGCCAGCAGCCCGACAGGGGACACTGAAGCTTTCTTT.

This clone appeared a few times. This chain joins TRBV2 and TRBJ2-5; 8 positions agree with TRBD2. The ends lost 7 bases at V and 5 bases at J; junction bases unmatched: 6. The CDR3 extends over 13 amino acids. In germline, CDR1 is SNHLY, CDR2 FYNNEI. The DNA of the CDR3 is TGTGCCAGCACCGAGGGACTAGTCGAGACCCAGTACTTC. This sequence encodes CASTEGLVETQYF.

In its sample, this clone was seen a few times. The chain couples TRBV5-1 to TRBJ2-7, with TRBD1 matching over 9 bases. J gave up 2 bases and V 4 bases, and 10 bases lay outside the gene matches. Germline V lookup: CDR1 SGHRS, CDR2 YFSETQ. The CDR3 length is 16 residues. The CDR3 bases are TGCGCCAGCAGCCCTTCCGGGGGGACAGGGACCTACGAGCAGTACTTC. This encodes CASSPSGGTGTYEQYF.

This clone occurred a few times. V gene TRBV5-6 combines with J gene TRBJ1-3; no clear D gene. The ends were cut back, 1 base at V and 1 base at J, with 6 bases in the middle. The CDR3 is made up of 14 amino acids. CDR1 SGHDT and CDR2 YYEEEE come from the germline V gene. CDR3 residues: CASSLLFSGNTIYF. In DNA form, the CDR3 reads TGTGCCAGCAGCTTGCTGTTTTCTGGAAACACCATATATTTT.

This clone showed up just a few times. This chain joins TRBV30 and TRBJ1-3; D remains unclear. The V and J ends lost 3 bases and 2 bases respectively, with 11 bases between them. CDR3 length: 14 amino acids. Germline CDR1 and CDR2: GTSNPN and SVGIG (reference sequence). CDR3 sequence reads: CAWSPDAAGNTIYF. The CDR3 bases are TGTGCCTGGAGCCCCGACGCGGCTGGAAACACCATATATTTT.

V gene TRBV2 combines with J gene TRBJ1-2; the match to TRBD1 covers 10 bases. The CDR3 sequence is 14 residues long. J was trimmed by 0 bases and V by 6 bases; bases with no gene match: 1. The V gene's germline CDR1 is SNHLY and CDR2 FYNNEI. Written as DNA, the CDR3 is TGTGCCAGCAGGACAGGGGGCACTAACTATGGCTACACCTTC. Translated, it gives CASRTGGTNYGYTF.

The chain uses TRBV30 and TRBJ2-6, with TRBD1 matching 12 bases. This CDR3 has 18 residues. V was pared by 4 bases and J by 4 bases, with 11 bases of the junction left unmatched. Germline lookup yields CDR1 GTSNPN and CDR2 SVGIG (reference sequence). CDR3 bases: TGTGCCTGGAAAGGCCGGGACAGGGGGCGGGGCGGGGCCAACGTCCTGACTTTC. Protein sequence: CAWKGRDRGRGGANVLTF.

The rearrangement links TRBV15 to TRBJ2-1, with D unclear. V dropped 0 bases and J dropped 6 bases, with 6 bases sitting between them. Germline V gives CDR1 LNHNV, CDR2 YYDKDF (reference sequence). This CDR3 contains 13 residues. CDR3 DNA sequence: TGTGCCACCAGCAGAGATTTACTCAATGAGCAGTTCTTC. It codes for CATSRDLLNEQFF.

In nucleotides, the CDR3 is TGTGCCAGCAGCGTAGACGGAGAGTCGCGGGGTACGCAGTATTTT. Translated: CASSVDGESRGTQYF. The V call is TRBV9, the J call TRBJ2-3, with a tentative D call TRBD2 (6 bases). Trimming pared 0 bases from V and 8 bases from J, leaving 16 bases between. The CDR3 has 15 amino acids. Germline V lookup: CDR1 SGDLS, CDR2 YYNGEE.

The J gene is TRBJ1-4, the V gene TRBV7-9; 8 bases are shared with TRBD1. This CDR3 is 18 amino acids long. Unmatched junction bases numbered 10, after V lost 4 bases and J lost 0 bases. Germline CDR1 and CDR2: SEHNR and FQNEAQ (reference sequence). CDR3 sequence: CASSYRGSGGTTNEKLFF. In DNA form, the CDR3 reads TGTGCCAGCAGCTATAGGGGTTCAGGGGGCACAACTAATGAAAAACTGTTTTTT.

Turning to this clone: Additional DNA sequences in this sample encode the identical CDR3. V and J are TRBV9 and TRBJ1-6, with TRBD1 matching over 11 bases. CDR1 and CDR2 (germline): SGDLS, YYNGEE. This CDR3 region has 15 residues. Trimming cost V 0 bases and J 8 bases; bases outside gene matches: 1. Here the CDR3 reads CASSVEGQGDSPLHF. The CDR3 bases are TGTGCCAGCAGCGTAGAGGGACAGGGGGATTCACCCCTCCACTTT. Using reference TRBV9 and TRBJ1-6 for the parts outside the CDR3, the full variable domain is DSGVTQTPKHLITATGQRVTLRCSPRSGDLSVYWYQQSLDQGLQFLIQYYNGEERAKGNILERFSAQQFPDLHSELNLSSLELGDSALYFCASSVEGQGDSPLHFGNGTRLTVT.

The chain is built from TRBV28 and TRBJ2-7, with TRBD1 matching over 8 bases. CDR3 length: 16 amino acids. Trimming took 8 bases from V and 7 from J; bases not matched to a gene: 19. Germline V gene sequence: CDR1 MDHEN, CDR2 SYDVKM. The CDR3 DNA reads TGTGCCAGCGGGTCCTTGGGGCAGGGGGCGTTCGGTGAGCAGTACTTC. Translating gives CASGSLGQGAFGEQYF. Based on the CDR3 plus reference TRBV28 and TRBJ2-7, the full variable domain is DVKVTQSSRYLVKRTGEKVFLECVQDMDHENMFWYRQDPGLGLRLIYFSYDVKMKEKGDIPEGYSVSREKKERFSLILESASTNQTSMYLCASGSLGQGAFGEQYFGPGTRLTVT.